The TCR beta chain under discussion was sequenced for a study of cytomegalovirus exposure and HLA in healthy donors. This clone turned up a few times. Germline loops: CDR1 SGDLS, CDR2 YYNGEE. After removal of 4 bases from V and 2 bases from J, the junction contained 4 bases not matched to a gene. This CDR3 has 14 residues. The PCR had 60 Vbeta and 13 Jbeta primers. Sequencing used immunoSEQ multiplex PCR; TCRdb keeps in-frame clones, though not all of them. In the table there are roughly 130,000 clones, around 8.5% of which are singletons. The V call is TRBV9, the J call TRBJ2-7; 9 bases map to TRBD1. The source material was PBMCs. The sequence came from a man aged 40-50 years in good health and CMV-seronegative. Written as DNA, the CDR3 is TGTGCCAGCAGCCGAGACAGGGGGGCCTACGAGCAGTACTTC. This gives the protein CASSRDRGAYEQYF.